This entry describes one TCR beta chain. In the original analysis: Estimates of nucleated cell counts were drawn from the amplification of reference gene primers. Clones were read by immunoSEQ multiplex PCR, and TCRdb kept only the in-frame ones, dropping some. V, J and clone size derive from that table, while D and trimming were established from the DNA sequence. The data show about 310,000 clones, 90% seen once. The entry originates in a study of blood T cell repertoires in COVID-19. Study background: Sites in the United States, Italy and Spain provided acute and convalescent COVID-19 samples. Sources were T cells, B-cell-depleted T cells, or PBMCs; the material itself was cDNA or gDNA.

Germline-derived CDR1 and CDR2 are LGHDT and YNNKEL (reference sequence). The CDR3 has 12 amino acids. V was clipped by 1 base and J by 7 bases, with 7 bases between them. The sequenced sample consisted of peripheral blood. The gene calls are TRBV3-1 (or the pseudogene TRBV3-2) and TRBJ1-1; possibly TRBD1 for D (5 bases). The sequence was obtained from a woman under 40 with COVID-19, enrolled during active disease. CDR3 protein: CASSQVDSEAFF. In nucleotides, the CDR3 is TGTGCCAGCAGCCAAGTAGACAGTGAAGCTTTCTTT.